The 27 T cell receptor beta chains below come from one sample, sequenced in a study of OX40 agonist ivuxolimab in advanced cancers. Sequenced by immunoSEQ multiplex PCR; TCRdb stores in-frame clones only, minus some. The sample holds roughly 70,000 clones; around four fifths are singletons and the top ten take 0.4% to 0.5%. Specimen: CD4+ or CD8+ T cells sorted from blood, collected in a trial of the OX40 agonist ivuxolimab. Receptors were obtained from an adult with an advanced solid tumor such as melanoma, head and neck, liver or kidney cancer.

This clone appeared a few times. This chain connects TRBV7-9 to TRBJ2-3; TRBD2 matches at 9 bases. Per the germline V gene, CDR1 is SEHNR and CDR2 is FQNEAQ (reference sequence). This CDR3 is 15 amino acids long. V was clipped by 5 bases and J by 2 bases; unmatched bases: 5. The CDR3 bases are TGTGCCAGCAGCCTGACTAGCGGCTCCACAGATACGCAGTATTTT. Translated: CASSLTSGSTDTQYF. The full variable domain, completed using reference TRBV7-9 and TRBJ2-3, is DTGVSQNPRHKITKRGQNVTFRCDPISEHNRLYWYRQTLGQGPEFLTYFQNEAQLEKSRLLSDRFSAERPKGSFSTLEIQRTEQGDSAMYLCASSLTSGSTDTQYFGPGTRLTVL.

This clone was observed a single time. The rearrangement uses TRBV9 and TRBJ2-3, with 8 bases matching TRBD1. The germline CDR1 and CDR2 sequences are SGDLS and YYNGEE. The CDR3 contains 14 residues. After removal of 3 bases from V and 3 bases from J, the junction contained 3 bases not matched to a gene. In DNA, the CDR3 is TGTGCCAGCAGCGCCCGGACAGGGACAGATACGCAGTATTTT. It encodes CASSARTGTDTQYF.

V usage is TRBV9 and J usage is TRBJ1-2; TRBD1 matches 7 bases. This CDR3 region has 14 residues. Germline CDR1 is SGDLS and CDR2 is YYNGEE. The junction had 8 bases not matched to a gene; V was cut back by 5 bases and J by 4 bases. The CDR3 reads CASRRTGGLYGYTF. In DNA, the CDR3 is TGTGCCAGCAGGCGGACAGGAGGCCTCTATGGCTACACCTTC.

The chain employs TRBV6-5 and TRBJ1-4; D might be TRBD1 (5 bases). Per the germline V gene, CDR1 is MNHEY and CDR2 is SVGAGI. The CDR3 loop spans 12 amino acids. With 8 bases removed from V and 14 bases from J, the gap between germline ends came to 18 bases. DNA for the CDR3: TGTGCCAGCGCGCCGTCGCCGGGACTTCTGTTTTTT. As protein: CASAPSPGLLFF.

In this sample, this clone turned up once. The chain is built from TRBV5-4 and TRBJ2-5; D gene uncertain. Trimming left V 2 bases short and J 0 bases short, with 11 bases between. The CDR3 is 15 residues long. The germline CDR1 and CDR2 sequences are SGHNT and YYREEE (reference sequence). The CDR3, as DNA: TGTGCCAGCAGCTTATCCCCGGCGAACCAAGAGACCCAGTACTTC. Encoded protein: CASSLSPANQETQYF.

This clone has just a few counts. This chain's CDR3 is CASSLRFSGANVLTF. CDR3 in DNA: TGTGCCAGCAGTTTAAGATTCTCTGGGGCCAACGTCCTGACTTTC. The chain employs TRBV27 and TRBJ2-6; D unresolved. This CDR3 has 15 amino acids. CDR1 MNHEY and CDR2 SMNVEV come from the germline V gene (reference sequence). The V end lost 2 bases, the J end lost 0 bases, and 5 bases lay between the germline ends.

This clone showed up just once. V usage is TRBV5-6 and J usage is TRBJ1-1, with D possibly TRBD1 on 6 matching bases. V was shortened by 3 bases and J by 1 base, with 19 bases between the two germline ends. CDR1 and CDR2 from the germline V gene are SGHDT and YYEEEE. This CDR3 region has 17 residues. CDR3 residues: CASSWTEAGATNTEAFF. The DNA of the CDR3 is TGTGCCAGCAGCTGGACCGAAGCAGGGGCGACGAACACTGAAGCTTTCTTT. The variable domain in full, with the rest retrieved from reference TRBV5-6 and TRBJ1-1, is DAGVTQSPTHLIKTRGQQVTLRCSPKSGHDTVSWYQQALGQGPQFIFQYYEEEERQRGNFPDRFSGHQFPNYSSELNVNALLLGDSALYLCASSWTEAGATNTEAFFGQGTRLTVV.

This rearrangement joins TRBV4-3 to TRBJ2-1; unclear D gene. Germline CDR1 LGHNA, CDR2 YSLEER. V shed 0 bases and J shed 8 bases, with 8 bases lying between them. This CDR3 comprises 13 residues. Written as DNA, the CDR3 is TGCGCCAGCAGCCAAGATATTAGAGATGAGCAGTTCTTC. The encoded protein is CASSQDIRDEQFF.

The V call is TRBV4-1, the J call TRBJ1-4; 11 nucleotides agree with TRBD1. V gave up 2 bases and J gave up 5 bases; unmatched junction bases: 7. The CDR3 contains 17 residues. The germline gives CDR1 MGHRA, CDR2 YSYEKL. The CDR3 DNA reads TGCGCCAGCAGCCAATTAGGGACAGGGGGGGGAAATGAAAAACTGTTTTTT. Translating gives CASSQLGTGGGNEKLFF.

The chain is built from TRBV7-7 and TRBJ1-1, with a tentative D call TRBD1 (5 bases). The CDR3 length is 13 residues. Germline V CDR1 and CDR2: SSHAT, FNYEAQ (reference sequence). The V and J ends lost 5 bases and 5 bases respectively, with 12 bases between them. Here the CDR3 reads CASSPAGGTEAFF. The CDR3 DNA sequence: TGTGCCAGCAGCCCGGCGGGGGGAACTGAAGCTTTCTTT.

The V call is TRBV19, the J call TRBJ1-1; D is undetermined. The V gene lost 3 bases and the J gene lost 9 bases, with 14 bases spanning the gap. This CDR3 contains 13 residues. CDR1 and CDR2 (germline): LNHDA, SQIVND (reference sequence). CDR3 DNA sequence: TGTGCCAGTAGTATCGGTTACAGTACCCAAGCTTTCTTT. This translates into CASSIGYSTQAFF.

The chain's CDR3 is CASSLFNLVGVDEETQYF. The DNA of the CDR3 is TGTGCCAGCAGCTTGTTTAATCTGGTTGGAGTAGATGAAGAGACCCAGTACTTC. This rearrangement joins TRBV5-6 to TRBJ2-5; D is unclear. Germline V gene data show CDR1 as SGHDT and CDR2 as YYEEEE. The CDR3 consists of 18 residues. V shed 1 base and J shed 3 bases, with 22 bases lying between them.

This chain uses TRBV4-1 with TRBJ2-3; maybe TRBD1 (6 bases). The V gene lost 0 bases and the J gene lost 1 base, with 17 bases spanning the gap. The germline V gene encodes CDR1 MGHRA and CDR2 YSYEKL. This CDR3 has 18 residues. The CDR3 loop is CASSQETGNLARTDTQYF. Here the CDR3 DNA reads TGCGCCAGCAGCCAAGAAACAGGGAACTTAGCTCGCACAGATACGCAGTATTTT.

CDR3 loop: CTSSQDAQPSMNTEAFF. Written as DNA, the CDR3 is TGCACCAGCAGCCAAGATGCACAGCCGTCAATGAACACTGAAGCTTTCTTT. The V gene is TRBV1, the J gene TRBJ1-1; TRBD1 reflects the table's D call only, with no check against the DNA. TRBV1 is shown as a pseudogene. The CDR3 runs 17 residues.

CDR3 sequence: CASSRDNPFYNEQFF. The CDR3, as DNA: TGTGCCAGCTCACGGGACAACCCCTTTTACAATGAGCAGTTCTTC. V and J are TRBV18 and TRBJ2-1, with D tentatively TRBD1 (6 bases). The CDR3 contains 15 residues. Trimming shortened V by 4 bases and J by 4 bases, and 14 bases separated the two germline ends. The germline V gene has CDR1 KGHSH and CDR2 LQKENI. Variable domain in full (rest from reference TRBV18 and TRBJ2-1): NAGVMQNPRHLVRRRGQEARLRCSPMKGHSHVYWYRQLPEEGLKFMVYLQKENIIDESGMPKERFSAEFPKEGPSILRIQQVVRGDSAAYFCASSRDNPFYNEQFFGPGTRLTVL.

The chain combines TRBV28 with TRBJ2-7; unclear D gene. The CDR3 length is 16 residues. The germline gives CDR1 MDHEN, CDR2 SYDVKM. Deletions cut 3 bases from V and 0 bases from J, with 15 bases between. In DNA form, the CDR3 reads TGTGCCAGCAGTTTGGCCCCCCGGTTTAGCTCCTACGAGCAGTACGTC. It is translated as CASSLAPRFSSYEQYV.

The chain combines TRBV30 with TRBJ2-7; D is possibly TRBD1 (6 bases). Between the trimmed V and J ends, which lost 2 bases and 2 bases, there was a span of 10 bases. The CDR3 spans 13 residues. Germline CDR1 and CDR2: GTSNPN and SVGIG (reference sequence). CDR3 coding DNA: TGTGCCTGGAGTCCCGACAGGACCTACGAGCAGTACTTC. Residues: CAWSPDRTYEQYF.

The V gene is TRBV30, the J gene TRBJ2-6; D unresolved. The germline CDR1 and CDR2 sequences are GTSNPN and SVGIG (reference sequence). This CDR3 is built from 17 residues. The V gene lost 0 bases and the J gene lost 0 bases, with 12 bases spanning the gap. As DNA, the CDR3 is TGTGCCTGGAGTGTGAAGGGTACAGTCTCTGGGGCCAACGTCCTGACTTTC. It translates to CAWSVKGTVSGANVLTF. The variable domain in full, completed from reference TRBV30 and TRBJ2-6, reads SQTIHQWPATLVQPVGSPLSLECTVEGTSNPNLYWYRQAAGRGLQLLFYSVGIGQISSEVPQNLSASRPQDRQFILSSKKLLLSDSGFYLCAWSVKGTVSGANVLTFGAGSRLTVL.

The rearrangement uses TRBV11-2 and TRBJ2-5, with D possibly TRBD1 on 6 matching bases. In germline, CDR1 is SGHAT, CDR2 FQNNGV. Trimming shortened V by 0 bases and J by 14 bases, and 16 bases separated the two germline ends. The CDR3 runs to 13 residues. The CDR3: CASSLDPPDSPYF. The CDR3 region has the DNA TGTGCCAGCAGCTTAGATCCCCCGGACAGTCCATACTTC.

The chain has TRBV5-4 and TRBJ1-2; no definite D call. Germline V gene sequence: CDR1 SGHNT, CDR2 YYREEE (reference sequence). The CDR3 runs to 15 residues. With 1 base removed from V and 0 bases from J, the gap between germline ends came to 10 bases. Here the CDR3 DNA reads TGTGCCAGCAGCTTGCGAGCAGTCTCTAACTATGGCTACACCTTC. Amino acids: CASSLRAVSNYGYTF.

This clone was counted once. The chain couples TRBV5-4 to TRBJ2-3; TRBD2 might be the D (6 bases). The length of the CDR3 is 13 residues. Germline loops: CDR1 SGHNT, CDR2 YYREEE (reference sequence). V was trimmed by 2 bases and J by 3 bases, leaving 7 bases between them. The CDR3 nucleotides are TGTGCCAGCAGCTTCCGGGGGACAGATACGCAGTATTTT. Translating it yields CASSFRGTDTQYF.

Comments on this clone: Other nucleotide sequences from this sample produce the same CDR3. V is TRBV6-5 and J is TRBJ1-1, with D uncertain. The CDR3 covers 14 residues. Germline V gives CDR1 MNHEY, CDR2 SVGAGI. The germline V and J ends were trimmed by 0 bases and 3 bases, with 8 bases remaining between them. This CDR3 reads CASSYSRGDTEAFF. CDR3 in DNA: TGTGCCAGCAGTTACTCACGTGGCGACACTGAAGCTTTCTTT.

For the CDR3, the DNA is TGTGCCAGCAGCCCCCGGGACAGGGTAAATGAGCAGTTCTTC. Amino acids: CASSPRDRVNEQFF. The rearrangement links TRBV7-8 to TRBJ2-1, with 9 bases aligning to TRBD1. The junction had 6 bases not matched to a gene; V was cut back by 5 bases and J by 7 bases. Looked up from germline, CDR1 is SGHVS and CDR2 is FQNEAQ. The CDR3 length is 14 residues.

This clone was seen only once. This chain links TRBV11-2 with TRBJ1-1; TRBD1 is a possible D gene (6 bases). The CDR3 length is 14 residues. The V end was cut by 7 bases, the J end by 5 bases, with 17 bases between. Looked up from germline, CDR1 is SGHAT and CDR2 is FQNNGV. The CDR3, as DNA: TGTGCCAGCACCGCGGGGGCCCGTGGAACTGAAGCTTTCTTT. Its translation is CASTAGARGTEAFF.

The CDR3 loop reads CASSLMPGGEKLFF. CDR3 coding DNA: TGCGCCAGCAGCTTGATGCCTGGAGGGGAAAAACTGTTTTTT. The chain uses TRBV5-1 and TRBJ1-4; D remains ambiguous. V lost 1 base and J 8 bases, leaving 12 bases between the germline ends. Germline CDR1 reads SGHRS; CDR2 reads YFSETQ. This CDR3 is built from 14 residues.

This chain joins TRBV5-8 and TRBJ1-6, with 9 bases identical to TRBD1. Trimming at V came to 4 bases and at J to 6 bases, leaving 8 bases not matched to a gene. The length of the CDR3 is 16 residues. The germline V gene encodes CDR1 SGHTS and CDR2 YDEGEE. The CDR3 DNA sequence: TGTGCCAGCAGCCGCGGGACAGGGTCTAGTAATTCACCCCTCCACTTT. It yields the protein CASSRGTGSSNSPLHF.

This sequence joins TRBV15 and TRBJ2-6; D possibly corresponds to TRBD1 (6 bases). This CDR3 is built from 15 residues. V was shortened by 3 bases and J by 4 bases, with 10 bases between the two germline ends. Germline V CDR1 and CDR2: LNHNV, YYDKDF (reference sequence). CDR3 coding DNA: TGTGCCACCAGCAGTCTAGGGGGAGGGGCCAACGTCCTGACTTTC. It encodes CATSSLGGGANVLTF.